Listed here are 21 T cell receptor beta chains from one sample, sequenced in a study of tumor and adjacent non-tumor tissue in lung cancer. Three rounds of nested PCR, following a modified ARM-PCR protocol, produced the TCRbeta library. TCRdb re-derived calls from the multiplex PCR reads in MiXCR, one entry per CDR3 protein. The data show about 86,000 distinct CDR3 sequences, 75% to 85% seen once. This sample's RNA came from whole unsorted tissue. Distant lung tissue was collected more than 3 cm away from the tumor edge. Sequenced sample: distant non-tumor lung tissue. The receptors derive from a woman in her forties or fifties with non-small cell lung cancer.

As for this clonotype: Germline is not matched at one junction end, which may reflect a read error. The chain employs TRBV6-5 and TRBJ2-2; 13 positions agree with TRBD2. The CDR3 sequence is 16 residues long. In germline, CDR1 is MNHEY, CDR2 SVGAGI. Here the CDR3 reads CANSYRTSGSTGELFF. CDR3 sequence (DNA): TGTGCCAACAGTTATCGGACTAGCGGGAGCACTGGGGAGCTGTTTTTT.

This clonotype appeared a single time. Since the CDR3 does not end with the conserved phenylalanine or tryptophan, this likely comes from a read error. The chain employs TRBV12-3 or TRBV12-4 and TRBJ1-1, with D perhaps matching TRBD1 (5 bases). The CDR3 has 14 amino acids. CDR3 sequence reads: CASSLGQGRTEAFS. The CDR3 DNA follows: TGTGCCAGTAGTTTGGGCCAGGGAAGAACTGAAGCTTTCTCT.

In its sample, this clonotype was seen a few times. A much larger clone sits a single nucleotide away, making a read error possible. This sequence joins TRBV7-8 and TRBJ2-2; D is undetermined. This CDR3 comprises 15 residues. The germline gives CDR1 SGHVS, CDR2 FQNEAQ. As DNA, the CDR3 is TGTGCCAGCAGCTTAGGATTACCTAACATCGGGGAGCTGTTTTTT. The encoded protein is CASSLGLPNIGELFF.

This clonotype has a count of ten or more. The DNA for the CDR3 is TGTGCCAGCAGTGAAGAGGGACTAGGGGGAACCTACAATGAGCAGTTCTTC. Translated, it gives CASSEEGLGGTYNEQFF. The chain has TRBV6-1 and TRBJ2-1; TRBD2 matches 8 bases. J lost 2 bases, V lost 1 base, and 7 bases had no gene match. In germline, CDR1 is MNHNS, CDR2 SASEGT. The CDR3 is made up of 17 amino acids.

This clonotype was observed once. One end of the junction is discordant with germline, which a read error may explain. The chain uses TRBV7-9 and TRBJ2-1; the D is unclear. The CDR3 loop spans 16 amino acids. Germline V gene lookup returns CDR1 SEHNR and CDR2 FQNEAQ (reference sequence). CDR3 bases: TGTGCCAGCAGCTTAGCAACCCTCCACCCCTACAATGAACAGTTCTTC. Translated, it gives CASSLATLHPYNEQFF. Full variable domain (rest looked up from reference TRBV7-9 and TRBJ2-1): DTGVSQNPRHKITKRGQNVTFRCDPISEHNRLYWYRQTLGQGPEFLTYFQNEAQLEKSRLLSDRFSAERPKGSFSTLEIQRTEQGDSAMYLCASSLATLHPYNEQFFGPGTRLTVL.

Details on this clonotype: Relative to the germline gene, one junction end is altered; a read error may explain this. The chain is built from TRBV29-1 and TRBJ1-3, with D unresolved. Per the germline V gene, CDR1 is SQVTM and CDR2 is ANQGSEA. The CDR3 loop spans 13 amino acids. CDR3 region: CCGRDNPTNTIHF. For the CDR3, the DNA is TGCTGCGGCCGGGATAATCCGACAAATACCATACATTTT.

As to this clonotype: The conserved final phenylalanine or tryptophan is absent from the CDR3, which likely points to a read error. The genes are TRBV20-1 and TRBJ2-1; D remains ambiguous. V lost 8 bases and J lost 5, with 13 bases in between. Germline CDR1 is DFQATT and CDR2 is SNEGSKA (reference sequence). CDR3 length: 12 residues. The CDR3 DNA is TGCAGTTCTTCACTACTAAACAATGAGCAGTTCTCC. The encoded protein is CSSSLLNNEQFS.

The rearrangement joins TRBV6-5 to TRBJ2-3; perhaps TRBD2 as D (6 bases). The ends were cut back, 8 bases at V and 5 bases at J, with 17 bases in the middle. CDR1 is MNHEY, CDR2 SVGAGI, per germline. This CDR3 region has 14 residues. In DNA form, the CDR3 reads TGTGCCAGCTGCAGGGACTGTTACAAAGATACGCAGTATTTT. It encodes CASCRDCYKDTQYF.

This clonotype appeared once. The junction shows a germline mismatch at one end, possibly a read error. The chain uses TRBV30 and TRBJ2-7, with a weak D call TRBD1 (5 bases). CDR3 length: 17 amino acids. In germline, CDR1 is GTSNPN, CDR2 SVGIG (reference sequence). The CDR3 DNA reads TGTGTCTGGAGACGTTTTTTTAGGGGTTCCGACTTCTACGAGCAGTACTTC. Amino acid sequence: CVWRRFFRGSDFYEQYF.

A word on this clonotype: Since no conserved phenylalanine or tryptophan closes the CDR3, a read error is the likely cause. This chain joins TRBV6-6 and TRBJ1-4, with 8 bases aligning to TRBD1. Germline assignment: CDR1 MNHNY and CDR2 SVGAGI (reference sequence). This CDR3 spans 14 amino acids. The CDR3, as DNA: TGTGGCAGCAGTTCCCGGGACAGGAACGAAAAACTGTTTTTA. Its protein product is CGSSSRDRNEKLFL.

As concerns this clonotype: The junction does not match germline at one end; this may be a read error. The gene calls are TRBV12-3 or TRBV12-4 and TRBJ2-7; maybe TRBD2 (6 bases). The CDR3 covers 13 residues. The CDR3 loop is CASCFGRTYKHYF. In nucleotides, the CDR3 is TGTGCCAGCTGTTTTGGGAGGACATACAAGCATTACTTC.

The chain is built from TRBV6-1 and TRBJ2-3, with a possible D match to TRBD1 (6 bases). Trimming took off 7 bases at V and 3 bases at J, with 11 bases between the two ends. Germline V gives CDR1 MNHNS, CDR2 SASEGT. The CDR3 is made up of 13 amino acids. The CDR3 reads CASIVTGTDTQYF. The CDR3 DNA is TGTGCCAGCATTGTTACAGGGACAGATACGCAGTATTTT.

With regard to this clonotype: A much larger clone is a single base away; this may be a read error. The CDR3 protein is CAWGTWPGELFF. The CDR3 nucleotides read TGTGCCTGGGGAACATGGCCCGGGGAGCTGTTTTTT. The rearrangement joins TRBV30 to TRBJ2-2; D unresolved. V dropped 5 bases and J dropped 6 bases, with 10 bases sitting between them. The CDR3 covers 12 residues. Germline-derived CDR1 and CDR2 are GTSNPN and SVGIG (reference sequence).

In regard to this clonotype: Because the CDR3 is missing its conserved closing phenylalanine or tryptophan, this is likely a read error. V and J are TRBV28 and TRBJ2-5; tentatively, D is TRBD1 (5 bases). The germline V gene encodes CDR1 MDHEN and CDR2 SYDVKM. The CDR3 extends over 15 amino acids. V was pared by 6 bases and J by 6 bases, with 20 bases between. The CDR3 coding sequence is TGTGCCAGCAGCCCCGATGAGGCAGGGTCGCAGACCCAGTACTCC. It is translated as CASSPDEAGSQTQYS.

Of note for this clonotype: At one of its ends the junction is not consistent with the germline gene, which may arise from a read error. The gene calls are TRBV4-1 and TRBJ1-1; 9 positions match TRBD1. CDR1 MGHRA and CDR2 YSYEKL come from the germline V gene. The CDR3 has 14 residues. CDR3 residues: CASSHRTGGTDASF. Here the CDR3 DNA reads TGCGCCAGCAGCCACCGCACAGGGGGCACTGATGCTTCCTTT.

Comment on this clonotype: The junction and the germline gene differ at one end; a read error may be behind it. CDR3 loop: CDNSLWGMNTGAFF. The CDR3 nucleotides are TGCGACAACAGCTTGTGGGGGATGAACACTGGAGCTTTCTTT. The chain employs TRBV5-1 and TRBJ1-1; TRBD1 is a possible D gene (5 bases). The V gene's germline CDR1 is SGHRS and CDR2 YFSETQ. This CDR3 comprises 14 residues.

Notes on this clonotype: Germline and junction disagree at one end, which may indicate a read error. The chain uses TRBV11-2 and TRBJ2-1; 11 bases line up with TRBD2. CDR1 is SGHAT, CDR2 FQNNGV, per germline. The CDR3 is made up of 15 amino acids. DNA for the CDR3: TGTACCAGCACCTTAACTAGCGGGGGATACAATGAGCAGTTCTTC. It codes for CTSTLTSGGYNEQFF. Supplemented by reference TRBV11-2 and TRBJ2-1, the full variable domain reads EAGVAQSPRYKIIEKRQSVAFWCNPISGHATLYWYQQILGQGPKLLIQFQNNGVVDDSQLPKDRFSAERLKGVDSTLKIQPAKLEDSAVYLCTSTLTSGGYNEQFFGPGTRLTVL.

With regard to this clonotype: A read error is likely, as this CDR3 ends without the conserved phenylalanine or tryptophan. The V gene is TRBV5-8, the J gene TRBJ2-5; D uncertain. CDR3 length: 14 residues. V was trimmed by 6 bases and J by 5 bases, leaving 17 bases between them. Germline CDR1 reads SGHTS; CDR2 reads YDEGEE. The CDR3, as DNA: TGTGCCAGCAACCCTCCAGGTACCAGGGAGACCCAGTACTTA. Translated: CASNPPGTRETQYL.

The rearrangement links TRBV5-1 to TRBJ2-7; 7 positions match TRBD1. The CDR3 is 15 residues long. V lost 8 bases and J lost 2; bases outside the gene matches: 13. CDR1 and CDR2 from the germline V gene are SGHRS and YFSETQ. CDR3 sequence: CASSPGQERTYEQYF. In nucleotides, the CDR3 is TGCGCCAGTAGCCCCGGACAGGAGAGGACCTACGAGCAGTACTTC.

Comment on this clonotype: One junction end disagrees with the germline gene, perhaps due to a read error. The V gene is TRBV6-5, the J gene TRBJ1-4; D possibly corresponds to TRBD1 (5 bases). The CDR3 loop spans 14 amino acids. The germline CDR1 and CDR2 sequences are MNHEY and SVGAGI. The CDR3 coding sequence is TGTGCCAGCAGACCCGGGGATAGGGGAAAAAAACAGTTTTTT. It is translated as CASRPGDRGKKQFF.

On this clonotype itself: This may arise from a read error, as a much more abundant clone is one base away. The chain has TRBV20-1 and TRBJ2-7, with 9 nucleotides matching TRBD2. CDR1 DFQATT and CDR2 SNEGSKA come from the germline V gene (reference sequence). CDR3 length: 15 amino acids. The CDR3, as DNA: TGCAATGCTAGGGCACTAGCGGGTTCACCCTACGAGCAGTACTTC. It yields the protein CNARALAGSPYEQYF.